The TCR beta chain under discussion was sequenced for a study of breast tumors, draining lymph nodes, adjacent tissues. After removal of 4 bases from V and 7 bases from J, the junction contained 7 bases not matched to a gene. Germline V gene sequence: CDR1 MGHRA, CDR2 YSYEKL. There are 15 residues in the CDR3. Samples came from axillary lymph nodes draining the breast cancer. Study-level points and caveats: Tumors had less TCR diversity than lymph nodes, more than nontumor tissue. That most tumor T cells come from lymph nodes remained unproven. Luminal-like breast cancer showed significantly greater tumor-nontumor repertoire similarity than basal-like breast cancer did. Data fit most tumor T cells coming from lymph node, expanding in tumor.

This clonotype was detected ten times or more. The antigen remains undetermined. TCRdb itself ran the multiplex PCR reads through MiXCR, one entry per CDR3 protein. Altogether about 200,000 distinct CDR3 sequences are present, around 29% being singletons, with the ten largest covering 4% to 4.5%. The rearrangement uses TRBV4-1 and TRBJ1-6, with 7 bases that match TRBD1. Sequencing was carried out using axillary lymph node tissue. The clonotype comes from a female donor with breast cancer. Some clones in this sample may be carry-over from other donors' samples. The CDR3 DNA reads TGCGCCAGCAGCCCGTGGGACAGAACAAATTCACCCCTCCACTTT. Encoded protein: CASSPWDRTNSPLHF.